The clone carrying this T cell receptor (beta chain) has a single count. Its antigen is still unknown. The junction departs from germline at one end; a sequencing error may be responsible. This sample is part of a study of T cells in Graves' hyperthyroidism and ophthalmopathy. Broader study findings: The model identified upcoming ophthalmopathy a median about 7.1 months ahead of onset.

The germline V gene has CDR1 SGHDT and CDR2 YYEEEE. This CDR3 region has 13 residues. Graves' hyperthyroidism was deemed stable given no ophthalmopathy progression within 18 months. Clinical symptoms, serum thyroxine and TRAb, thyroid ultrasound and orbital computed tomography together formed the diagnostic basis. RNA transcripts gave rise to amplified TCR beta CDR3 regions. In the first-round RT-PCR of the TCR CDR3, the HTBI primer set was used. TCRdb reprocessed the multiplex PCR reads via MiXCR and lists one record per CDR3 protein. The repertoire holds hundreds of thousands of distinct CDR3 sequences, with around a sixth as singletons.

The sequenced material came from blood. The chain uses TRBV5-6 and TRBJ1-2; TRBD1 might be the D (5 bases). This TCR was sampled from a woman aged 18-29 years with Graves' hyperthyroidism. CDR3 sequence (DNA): TGTGTCAGCAGCTCCAGGGTCTTCTATGGCTACACCTTC. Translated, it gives CVSSSRVFYGYTF.